Given below is one TCR beta chain in context. This sample was included in a study of CD8 T cells in Susac syndrome. Germline CDR1 SGHRS, CDR2 YFSETQ. This CDR3 is 14 amino acids long. Deletions cut 2 bases from V and 8 bases from J, with 14 bases between. Reverse transcription used about 0.45 to 1 ug RNA and random hexamers. A single record per CDR3 protein comes from TCRdb applying MiXCR to the immunoSEQ multiplex PCR reads. The data show under 80,000 distinct CDR3 sequences, less than 95% seen once. The receptor's source is a human donor with multiple sclerosis. The V gene is TRBV5-1, the J gene TRBJ2-1; tentative D call: TRBD2 (5 bases). Sequenced material: CD8+ T cells from PBMCs. CDR3 nucleotide sequence: TGCGCCAGCAGCTTAGAGGGCGGGCGCGATGAGCAGTTCTTC. Amino acid sequence: CASSLEGGRDEQFF.